This is a list of T cell receptor beta chains from one sample in a study of response to subunit inactivated influenza vaccine. TCRdb re-derived calls from the RT-PCR reads in MiXCR, one entry per CDR3 protein. Seen here are roughly 650,000 distinct CDR3 sequences, around 16% observed once, and the top ten hold around a tenth. The specimen was PBMCs from blood, collected approximately 12 days after vaccination. These receptor sequences come from a man in his fifties who received an inactivated influenza vaccine. CDR3s leave out the opening cysteine and the closing phenylalanine or tryptophan. The order of the fields is clone size, V gene, J gene, CDR3 protein. Only some rows state a clone size, as once, few, many or a class for expanded clones.

few	TRBV12-5	TRBJ2-1	ASGLLVGRGGNEQF
many	TRBV5-1	TRBJ1-1	ASSLAGSGTEAF
.	TRBV4-3	TRBJ1-1	ASSQLLLRDLNTEAF
.	TRBV13	TRBJ2-4	ASSNRRLAKNIQY
.	TRBV15	TRBJ2-7	ATSSRVFAYEQY
.	TRBV20-1	TRBJ1-5	SALRIHGGPYNQPQH
many	TRBV5-1	TRBJ2-7	ASSLGLVYEQY
few	TRBV29-1	TRBJ2-5	SVVGLAGKETQY
many	TRBV12-3/TRBV12-4	TRBJ1-1	ASSLKGQSAEAF
.	TRBV20-1	TRBJ2-2	SARAYRPGTGELF
few	TRBV7-6	TRBJ2-2	ASSLEVATGELF
few	TRBV11-3	TRBJ2-5	ASSPAGARGLETQY
few	TRBV15	TRBJ1-1	ATSLTPNTEAF
.	TRBV6-4	TRBJ2-3	ASRKDPSTDTQY
.	TRBV18	TRBJ2-6	ASSPTSRGANVLT
.	TRBV20-1	TRBJ2-1	SARRGDYWYNEQF
.	TRBV10-3	TRBJ2-3	AISEPHGGSDTQY
few	TRBV10-3	TRBJ2-7	AISVTDYEQY
.	TRBV5-1	TRBJ2-2	ASSLAAFPGELF
.	TRBV5-6	TRBJ1-1	ASRYGLDTEAF
few	TRBV9	TRBJ1-4	ASSVAWGSNEKLF
.	TRBV29-1	TRBJ1-1	SGTRDTEAF
.	TRBV24-1	TRBJ2-1	ATALGPNEQF